Presented here are 23 T cell receptor beta chains from one specimen sequenced in a study of CXCR3-negative and CXCR3-positive naive CD8 T cells (dated by TCRdb to between 2019 and 2020). Sequencing was performed on a NextSeq 550. The Human TCR Profiling Kit (MiLaboratory) was used to prepare UMI-labeled 5' RACE TRB cDNA libraries. The reads underwent TCRdb reprocessing, giving one record for each CDR3 protein sequence and no DNA. The sample table includes 70,000 to 95,000 distinct CDR3 sequences. The ten most abundant clones make up approximately 1.7% of the sample. The sample comprised naive CXCR3- CD8+ T cells from blood. The cell subset or site label on this specimen signifies: CD45RO-CCR7+CD27+CD95- naive CD8+ T cells lacking CXCR3 (TNR3-). The receptors stem from a human donor in good health. Some clones in this sample may be carry-over from other donors' samples.

The chain links TRBV28 to TRBJ1-6. CDR3 size: 16 residues. Germline-derived CDR1 and CDR2 are MDHEN and SYDVKM. The CDR3 region is CASSFPGSSYNSPLHF. Using reference TRBV28 and TRBJ1-6 for the parts outside the CDR3, the full variable domain is DVKVTQSSRYLVKRTGEKVFLECVQDMDHENMFWYRQDPGLGLRLIYFSYDVKMKEKGDIPEGYSVSREKKERFSLILESASTNQTSMYLCASSFPGSSYNSPLHFGNGTRLTVT.

The V gene is TRBV7-8, the J gene TRBJ2-5; checking the TCRdb D call of TRBD1 is not possible without DNA. The CDR3 is made up of 16 amino acids. Germline CDR1 and CDR2: SGHVS and FQNEAQ. CDR3 sequence: CASIPTPPSVGETQYF.

The chain combines TRBV6-5 with TRBJ2-7; TCRdb names TRBD1, which stays unverified in the absence of DNA. Germline CDR1 and CDR2: MNHEY and SVGAGI. This CDR3 region has 15 residues. This CDR3 is CASSPPGRGFYEQYF.

The J gene is TRBJ2-7, the V gene TRBV29-1; as DNA is missing, the TRBD1 call by TCRdb cannot be tested. In germline, CDR1 is SQVTM, CDR2 ANQGSEA. This CDR3 has 15 amino acids. The CDR3 protein is CSVEDTDTGSYEQYF.

The chain links TRBV7-9 to TRBJ2-7. In germline, CDR1 is SEHNR, CDR2 FQNEAQ (reference sequence). The CDR3 sequence is 13 residues long. The CDR3 is CASSPLIFYEQYF.

The chain has TRBV20-1 and TRBJ2-2; TCRdb returns TRBD1, unconfirmable since there is no DNA. In germline, CDR1 is DFQATT, CDR2 SNEGSKA (reference sequence). The CDR3 extends over 15 amino acids. The CDR3 region is CSAEDPDRPSGELFF.

The rearrangement uses TRBV7-9 and TRBJ1-4; the TCRdb call, TRBD1, lacks DNA for checking. The CDR3 loop spans 14 amino acids. Germline assignment: CDR1 SEHNR and CDR2 FQNEAQ (reference sequence). This CDR3 reads CASSLQGADEKLFF.

The chain carries TRBV30 and TRBJ2-7; TCRdb's assignment of TRBD1 cannot be checked, as there is no DNA. CDR3 size: 12 residues. The germline CDR1 and CDR2 sequences are GTSNPN and SVGIG (reference sequence). This chain's CDR3 is CAWMRTAYEQYF.

The genes are TRBV12-3 or TRBV12-4 and TRBJ1-5; TCRdb's D call, TRBD1, is unchecked because there is no DNA. The CDR3 sequence is 13 residues long. The CDR3 region is CASTQGYSQPQHF.

This chain connects TRBV4-1 to TRBJ1-1; as DNA is missing, the TRBD1 call by TCRdb cannot be tested. The CDR3 is made up of 14 amino acids. Germline V lookup: CDR1 MGHRA, CDR2 YSYEKL. The CDR3 protein is CASSQRRGDTEAFF.

V usage is TRBV25-1 and J usage is TRBJ2-4; TCRdb outputs TRBD1, but without DNA this stays unchecked. Germline V gene data show CDR1 as MGHDK and CDR2 as SYGVNS. The CDR3 totals 16 residues. This chain's CDR3 is CASSEEVLGAKNIQYF.

The rearrangement uses TRBV29-1 and TRBJ2-1; TCRdb's D gene call, TRBD2, goes unchecked for lack of DNA. Germline V lookup: CDR1 SQVTM, CDR2 ANQGSEA. CDR3 length: 13 residues. CDR3 region: CSVVSPNYNEQFF.

The CDR3 is CASSKQIPRIKRRTGELFF. V usage is TRBV21-1 and J usage is TRBJ2-2. TRBV21-1 corresponds to a pseudogene. The CDR3 has 19 residues.

The rearrangement joins TRBV4-1 to TRBJ2-1; TCRdb returns TRBD2, unconfirmable since there is no DNA. CDR3 length: 16 residues. Germline CDR1 is MGHRA and CDR2 is YSYEKL. The CDR3 protein is CASSQEGLAGGNEQFF.

The J gene is TRBJ1-6, the V gene TRBV20-1; TCRdb gives TRBD1 as the D gene, but with no DNA this cannot be confirmed. The CDR3 runs 16 residues. The V gene's germline CDR1 is DFQATT and CDR2 SNEGSKA (reference sequence). This chain's CDR3 is CSARAVDREWNSPLHF.

V usage is TRBV28 and J usage is TRBJ2-2. CDR1 MDHEN and CDR2 SYDVKM come from the germline V gene. CDR3 length: 12 residues. CDR3 protein: CASSFSTGELFF.

V and J are TRBV5-1 and TRBJ2-2; checking the TCRdb D call of TRBD1 is not possible without DNA. The CDR3 has 16 residues. CDR1 is SGHRS and CDR2 is YFSETQ in the germline V gene. The CDR3 reads CASRPGDSPNTGELFF.

The chain is built from TRBV12-3 or TRBV12-4 and TRBJ2-4; TCRdb reports TRBD2, a call that lacks DNA to check it against. CDR3 length: 13 residues. The CDR3: CASSFLAGDIQYF.

V is TRBV20-1 and J is TRBJ1-2; as DNA is missing, the TRBD1 call by TCRdb cannot be tested. Germline V gives CDR1 DFQATT, CDR2 SNEGSKA (reference sequence). The length of the CDR3 is 14 residues. The CDR3: CSASLPGGQRGYTF.

V gene TRBV4-2 combines with J gene TRBJ2-1. Germline CDR1 LGHNA, CDR2 YNFKEQ. This CDR3 spans 12 amino acids. CDR3 amino acids: CASSQDLYEQFF.

The chain carries TRBV14 and TRBJ2-3; with no DNA, the TCRdb D assignment of TRBD2 cannot be verified. Germline loops: CDR1 SGHDN, CDR2 FVKESK. The CDR3 extends over 17 amino acids. CDR3 sequence reads: CASSQDMRGAVGDTQYF.

This sequence joins TRBV20-1 and TRBJ2-5; TCRdb gives TRBD1 as the D gene, but with no DNA this cannot be confirmed. CDR1 DFQATT and CDR2 SNEGSKA come from the germline V gene (reference sequence). This CDR3 is built from 14 residues. The CDR3 sequence: CSARASDPGETQYF.

The V gene is TRBV7-9, the J gene TRBJ2-7. The germline V gene encodes CDR1 SEHNR and CDR2 FQNEAQ (reference sequence). This CDR3 comprises 14 residues. The CDR3 loop reads CASSARGSSYEQYF.